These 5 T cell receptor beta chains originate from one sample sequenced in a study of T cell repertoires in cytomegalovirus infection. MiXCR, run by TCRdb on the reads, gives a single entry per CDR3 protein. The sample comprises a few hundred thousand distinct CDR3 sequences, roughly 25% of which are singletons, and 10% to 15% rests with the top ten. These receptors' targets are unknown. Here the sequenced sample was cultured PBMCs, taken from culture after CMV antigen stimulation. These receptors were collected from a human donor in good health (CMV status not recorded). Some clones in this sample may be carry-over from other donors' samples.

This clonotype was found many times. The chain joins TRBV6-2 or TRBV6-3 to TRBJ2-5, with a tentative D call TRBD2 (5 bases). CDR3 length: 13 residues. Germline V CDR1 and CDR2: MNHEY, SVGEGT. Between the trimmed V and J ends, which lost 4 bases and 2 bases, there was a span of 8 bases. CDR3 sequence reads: CASSSREQETQYF. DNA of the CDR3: TGTGCCAGCAGTTCTCGGGAACAAGAGACCCAGTACTTC.

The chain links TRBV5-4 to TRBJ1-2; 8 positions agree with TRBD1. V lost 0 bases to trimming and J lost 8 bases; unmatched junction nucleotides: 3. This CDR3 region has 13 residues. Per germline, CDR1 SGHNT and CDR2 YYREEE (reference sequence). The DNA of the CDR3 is TGTGCCAGCAGCTTGGACAGACAGGGGGGCTACACCTTC. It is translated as CASSLDRQGGYTF.

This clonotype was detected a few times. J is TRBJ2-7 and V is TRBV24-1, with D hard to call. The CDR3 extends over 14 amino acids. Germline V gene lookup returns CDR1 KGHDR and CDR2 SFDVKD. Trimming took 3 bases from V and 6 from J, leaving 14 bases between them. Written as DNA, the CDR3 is TGTGCCACCAGTGATACTAACAGAGAGCGCGAGCAGTACTTC. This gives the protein CATSDTNREREQYF.

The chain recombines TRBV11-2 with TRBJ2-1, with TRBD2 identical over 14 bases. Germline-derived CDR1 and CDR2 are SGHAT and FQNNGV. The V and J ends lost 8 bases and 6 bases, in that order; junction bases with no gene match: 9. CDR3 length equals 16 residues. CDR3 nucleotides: TGTGCCAGCGCCGCGGGGGGACTAGCGGGGGTCAATGAGCAGTTCTTC. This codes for CASAAGGLAGVNEQFF. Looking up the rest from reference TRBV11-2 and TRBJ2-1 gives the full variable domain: EAGVAQSPRYKIIEKRQSVAFWCNPISGHATLYWYQQILGQGPKLLIQFQNNGVVDDSQLPKDRFSAERLKGVDSTLKIQPAKLEDSAVYLCASAAGGLAGVNEQFFGPGTRLTVL.

The CDR3 region is CASSLRPDRANYGYTF. DNA of the CDR3: TGTGCCAGCAGCCTAAGACCCGACAGGGCTAACTATGGCTACACCTTC. The chain employs TRBV7-3 and TRBJ1-2; 7 bases are a match to TRBD1. Germline loops: CDR1 SGHTA, CDR2 FQGTGA. V was pared by 5 bases and J by 0 bases, with 9 bases of the junction left unmatched. The length of the CDR3 is 16 residues. Full variable domain (outside the CDR3, taken from reference TRBV7-3 and TRBJ1-2): GAGVSQTPSNKVTEKGKYVELRCDPISGHTALYWYRQSLGQGPEFLIYFQGTGAADDSGLPNDRFFAVRPEGSVSTLKIQRTERGDSAVYLCASSLRPDRANYGYTFGSGTRLTVV.